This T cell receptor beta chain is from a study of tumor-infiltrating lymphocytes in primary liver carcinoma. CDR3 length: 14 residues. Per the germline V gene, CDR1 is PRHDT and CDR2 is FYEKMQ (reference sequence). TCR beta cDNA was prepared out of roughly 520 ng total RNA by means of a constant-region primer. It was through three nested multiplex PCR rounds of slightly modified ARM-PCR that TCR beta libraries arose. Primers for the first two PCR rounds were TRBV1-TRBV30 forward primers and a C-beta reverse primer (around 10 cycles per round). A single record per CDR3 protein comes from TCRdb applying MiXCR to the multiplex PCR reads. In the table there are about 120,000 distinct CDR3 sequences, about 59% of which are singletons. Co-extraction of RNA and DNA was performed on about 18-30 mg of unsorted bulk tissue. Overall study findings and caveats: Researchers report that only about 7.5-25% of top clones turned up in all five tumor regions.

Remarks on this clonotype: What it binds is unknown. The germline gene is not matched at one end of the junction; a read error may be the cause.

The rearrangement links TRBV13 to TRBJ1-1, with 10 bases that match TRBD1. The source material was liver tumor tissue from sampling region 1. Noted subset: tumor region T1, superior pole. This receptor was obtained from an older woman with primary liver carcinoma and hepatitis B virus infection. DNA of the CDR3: TGTGCCAGCAGCCGGCGACAGGGGGCCGCTGAAGGTTTCTTT. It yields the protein CASSRRQGAAEGFF.